The 18 T cell receptor beta chains in this list originate from one sample, sequenced in a study of human T cells and chemical hapten exposure. As to time point: patch test 2, 6 weeks after DPC sensitization. As to treatment: therapeutic diphenylcyclopropenone sensitization with weekly scalp DPC. TCRdb re-derived calls from the RACE reads in MiXCR, one entry per CDR3 protein. The sample holds about 96,000 distinct CDR3 sequences, about 9.6% seen once. The sequencing here drew on whole blood, taken in connection with sensitization to the hapten diphenylcyclopropenone (DPC). The receptors were gathered from a woman aged 40 to 50 with alopecia areata. Some clones in this sample may be carry-over from other donors' samples.

This clonotype has a single count. It may be a read error: a sequence one base away is much more abundant. The chain combines TRBV28 with TRBJ2-2; no clear D gene. Germline V gene data show CDR1 as MDHEN and CDR2 as SYDVKM. The length of the CDR3 is 12 residues. Trimming took off 5 bases at V and 0 bases at J, with 1 base between the two ends. In DNA form, the CDR3 reads TGTGCCAGCAGTGCGAACACCGGGGAGCTGTTTTTT. Its translation: CASSANTGELFF. Full variable domain (remainder filled in from reference TRBV28 and TRBJ2-2): DVKVTQSSRYLVKRTGEKVFLECVQDMDHENMFWYRQDPGLGLRLIYFSYDVKMKEKGDIPEGYSVSREKKERFSLILESASTNQTSMYLCASSANTGELFFGEGSRLTVL.

Only a few counts were recorded for this clonotype. The gene calls are TRBV29-1 and TRBJ2-5; no reliable D call. The CDR3 runs to 15 residues. V dropped 7 bases and J dropped 4 bases, with 22 bases sitting between them. The germline CDR1 and CDR2 sequences are SQVTM and ANQGSEA. The CDR3 protein is CSAAPPVTPRETQYF. The CDR3 region has the DNA TGCAGCGCCGCCCCTCCGGTCACTCCACGAGAGACCCAGTACTTC. Combining the CDR3 with reference TRBV29-1 and TRBJ2-5 gives the whole variable domain SAVISQKPSRDICQRGTSLTIQCQVDSQVTMMFWYRQQPGQSLTLIATANQGSEATYESGFVIDKFPISRPNLTFSTLTVSNMSPEDSSIYLCSAAPPVTPRETQYFGPGTRLLVL.

This clonotype was counted a few times. The chain joins TRBV3-1 to TRBJ2-1, with D perhaps matching TRBD1 or TRBD2 (5 bases each). This CDR3 is 15 amino acids long. V dropped 3 bases and J dropped 0 bases, with 9 bases sitting between them. CDR1 is LGHDT and CDR2 is YNNKEL in the germline V gene (reference sequence). DNA of the CDR3: TGTGCCAGCAGCCAGGGACCCAGCTCCTACAATGAGCAGTTCTTC. As protein: CASSQGPSSYNEQFF.

CDR3 DNA: TGTGCCAGCAGTTACACGAGAGGCCACGAGCAGTACTTC. This gives the protein CASSYTRGHEQYF. This chain joins TRBV6-2 or TRBV6-3 and TRBJ2-7; no reliable D call. Trimming left V 2 bases short and J 5 bases short, with 10 bases between. The length of the CDR3 is 13 residues. The germline gives CDR1 MNHEY, CDR2 SVGEGT.

The chain employs TRBV19 and TRBJ1-6; D not certain. V was trimmed by 8 bases and J by 8 bases, leaving 10 bases between them. CDR3 length: 12 amino acids. Germline V gives CDR1 LNHDA, CDR2 SQIVND (reference sequence). CDR3 region: CASQKQDSPLHF. CDR3 in DNA: TGTGCCAGTCAAAAGCAGGATTCACCCCTCCACTTT.

This clonotype has at least ten counts. The rearrangement joins TRBV21-1 to TRBJ2-6; TRBD1, the table's D call, lacks a check against the DNA. TRBV21-1 is termed a pseudogene. The CDR3 runs 19 residues. The CDR3 protein is CASSKVITGVIAGANVLTF. CDR3 DNA: TGTGCCAGCAGCAAAGTGATCACAGGGGTGATAGCTGGGGCCAACGTCCTGACTTTC.

The gene calls are TRBV2 and TRBJ1-2; D gene uncertain. The CDR3 covers 15 residues. Deletions cut 5 bases from V and 6 bases from J, with 19 bases between. Per the germline V gene, CDR1 is SNHLY and CDR2 is FYNNEI. DNA for the CDR3: TGTGCCAGCAGTTCCGACCGGATGGTGACGAATGGCTACACCTTC. Its protein product is CASSSDRMVTNGYTF.

This clonotype has only a few counts. The chain combines TRBV12-3 or TRBV12-4 with TRBJ1-5; no firm D call. V was trimmed by 6 bases and J by 0 bases, leaving 9 bases between them. This CDR3 has 14 amino acids. CDR3 nucleotides: TGTGCCAGCAGCGGAGGTAATAGCAATCAGCCCCAGCATTTT. This sequence encodes CASSGGNSNQPQHF.

This clonotype was counted ten times or more. The chain is built from TRBV29-1 and TRBJ1-1; D unresolved. The CDR3 consists of 13 residues. Trimming removed 1 base from V and 4 bases from J, with 10 bases in between. Germline CDR1 SQVTM, CDR2 ANQGSEA. CDR3 nucleotide sequence: TGCAGCGTTGAAGGGGAAGGGCTCACTGAAGCTTTCTTT. Translated, it gives CSVEGEGLTEAFF.

The chain has TRBV4-2 and TRBJ2-2; 7 nucleotides align to TRBD1. J was trimmed by 6 bases and V by 2 bases; bases with no gene match: 3. Germline V lookup: CDR1 LGHNA, CDR2 YNFKEQ. The CDR3 spans 14 residues. Written as DNA, the CDR3 is TGTGCCAGCAGCCAAAACAGGGGTTCCGGGGAGCTGTTTTTT. The encoded protein is CASSQNRGSGELFF.

There are many counts of this clonotype. J is TRBJ1-5 and V is TRBV6-2 or TRBV6-3; D possibly corresponds to TRBD1 (5 bases). Trimming cost V 7 bases and J 11 bases, with 21 bases left between them. This CDR3 is built from 14 residues. The V gene's germline CDR1 is MNHEY and CDR2 SVGEGT. The chain's CDR3 is CASNFARAGETQHF. CDR3 in DNA: TGTGCCAGCAACTTCGCCAGGGCCGGGGAAACCCAGCATTTT.

This clonotype was seen many times. The V call is TRBV7-6, the J call TRBJ2-6; D is undetermined. The germline V gene encodes CDR1 SGHVS and CDR2 FNYEAQ. The V and J ends lost 4 bases and 2 bases respectively, with 0 bases between them. CDR3 length equals 12 residues. The CDR3 here is CASSSGANVLTF. CDR3 bases: TGTGCCAGCAGCTCTGGGGCCAACGTCCTGACTTTC.

The J gene is TRBJ2-5, the V gene TRBV4-3, with D perhaps matching TRBD2 (5 bases). Per the germline V gene, CDR1 is LGHNA and CDR2 is YSLEER. The CDR3 has 15 amino acids. Trimming took 0 bases from V and 5 from J, leaving 13 bases between them. The CDR3, as DNA: TGCGCCAGCAGCCAAGATCGGCTCCGGAGGGAGACCCAGTACTTC. It translates to CASSQDRLRRETQYF.

J is TRBJ2-7 and V is TRBV20-1; TRBD1 agrees at 9 bases. Germline lookup yields CDR1 DFQATT and CDR2 SNEGSKA (reference sequence). Trimming removed 1 base from V and 4 bases from J; junction bases left unmatched: 2. The CDR3 is made up of 13 amino acids. CDR3 in amino acids: CSARGDREYEQYF. The CDR3 coding sequence is TGCAGTGCTAGAGGGGACAGGGAGTACGAGCAGTACTTC.

The V and J genes are TRBV4-2 and TRBJ1-5; D is undetermined. Deletions cut 1 base from V and 0 bases from J, with 7 bases between. This CDR3 region has 15 residues. CDR1 and CDR2 (germline): LGHNA, YNFKEQ. CDR3 coding DNA: TGTGCCAGCAGCCAAGGACGGTATAGCAATCAGCCCCAGCATTTT. Residues: CASSQGRYSNQPQHF.

The sample holds a few counts of this clonotype. V is TRBV19 and J is TRBJ2-7; D possibly uses TRBD1 or TRBD2 (6 bases each). Germline CDR1 reads LNHDA; CDR2 reads SQIVND (reference sequence). The V and J ends lost 3 bases and 2 bases respectively, with 11 bases between them. This CDR3 is built from 14 residues. The CDR3 protein is CASSIGGGAYEQYF. The CDR3 DNA follows: TGTGCCAGTAGTATCGGAGGGGGAGCCTACGAGCAGTACTTC. Full variable domain (rest looked up from reference TRBV19 and TRBJ2-7): DGGITQSPKYLFRKEGQNVTLSCEQNLNHDAMYWYRQDPGQGLRLIYYSQIVNDFQKGDIAEGYSVSREKKESFPLTVTSAQKNPTAFYLCASSIGGGAYEQYFGPGTRLTVT.

There are many counts of this clonotype. The chain carries TRBV2 and TRBJ2-3, with D tentatively TRBD2 (6 bases). Germline values: CDR1 SNHLY, CDR2 FYNNEI. Between the trimmed V and J ends, which lost 7 bases and 6 bases, there was a span of 8 bases. This CDR3 is 11 amino acids long. As DNA, the CDR3 is TGTGCCAGCAACGGGGGTGATACGCAGTATTTT. As protein: CASNGGDTQYF.

The chain couples TRBV29-1 to TRBJ2-1; D possibly corresponds to TRBD1 (5 bases). V dropped 3 bases and J dropped 6 bases, with 12 bases sitting between them. CDR3 length equals 13 residues. Looked up from germline, CDR1 is SQVTM and CDR2 is ANQGSEA. CDR3 sequence reads: CSVEVLQGNEQFF. The CDR3 region has the DNA TGCAGCGTTGAGGTCCTTCAGGGCAATGAGCAGTTCTTC.